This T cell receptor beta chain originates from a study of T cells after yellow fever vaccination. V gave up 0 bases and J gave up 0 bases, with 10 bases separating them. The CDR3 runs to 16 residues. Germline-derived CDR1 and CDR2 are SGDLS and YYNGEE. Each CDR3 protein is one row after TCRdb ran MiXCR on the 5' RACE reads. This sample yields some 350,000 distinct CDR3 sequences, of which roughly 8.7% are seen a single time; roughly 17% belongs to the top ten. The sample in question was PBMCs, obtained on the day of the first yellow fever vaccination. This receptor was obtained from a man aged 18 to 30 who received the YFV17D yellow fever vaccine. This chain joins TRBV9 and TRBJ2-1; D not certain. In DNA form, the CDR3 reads TGTGCCAGCAGCGTAGCGCCTGAAAGCTCCTACAATGAGCAGTTCTTC. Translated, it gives CASSVAPESSYNEQFF.